A single sample gave rise to the 6 T cell receptor beta chains below, sequenced in a study of shared clonotypes between healthy human individuals. Positively selected for CCR7, the CD45RO-negative cells used as naive CD8 cells excluded terminally differentiated effector memory CD45RA+ cells. Produced via immunoSEQ multiplex PCR; TCRdb's table is partial and in-frame only. The sample carries around 560,000 clones, 85% to 95% recorded once. The material sequenced was naive CD8+ T cells sorted from blood. Receptors originate from a woman aged 25 to 45 in good health.

This clone was seen once. The chain recombines TRBV5-4 with TRBJ2-3; 10 nucleotides align to TRBD1. The CDR3 loop spans 16 amino acids. CDR1 SGHNT and CDR2 YYREEE come from the germline V gene (reference sequence). Trimming took 4 bases from V and 3 from J; bases not matched to a gene: 8. Here the CDR3 reads CASSPTSGQGTDTQYF. CDR3 bases: TGTGCCAGCAGCCCAACCTCGGGACAGGGGACAGATACGCAGTATTTT. Based on the CDR3 plus reference TRBV5-4 and TRBJ2-3, the full variable domain is ETGVTQSPTHLIKTRGQQVTLRCSSQSGHNTVSWYQQALGQGPQFIFQYYREEENGRGNFPPRFSGLQFPNYSSELNVNALELDDSALYLCASSPTSGQGTDTQYFGPGTRLTVL.

The V and J genes are TRBV6-1 and TRBJ2-7; 9 bases map to TRBD1. Germline V gene sequence: CDR1 MNHNS, CDR2 SASEGT. There are 14 residues in the CDR3. V trimming: 7 bases; J trimming: 1 base; junction bases outside the gene matches: 5. The CDR3, as DNA: TGTGCCAGCACCTTGGACAGGGGTTCCTACGAGCAGTACTTC. It specifies CASTLDRGSYEQYF.

This rearrangement joins TRBV19 to TRBJ1-5; tentative D call: TRBD1 (6 bases). Trimming shortened V by 4 bases and J by 6 bases, and 13 bases separated the two germline ends. The CDR3 consists of 14 residues. Germline CDR1 reads LNHDA; CDR2 reads SQIVND (reference sequence). The CDR3 DNA follows: TGTGCCAGTAGTAAAACAGGGTTTTCTCAGCCCCAGCATTTT. Protein: CASSKTGFSQPQHF.

V usage is TRBV28 and J usage is TRBJ2-7; 8 positions match TRBD1. Germline V gene data show CDR1 as MDHEN and CDR2 as SYDVKM. The CDR3 loop spans 19 amino acids. V lost 1 base, J lost 4 bases, and 18 bases stayed unmatched. DNA of the CDR3: TGTGCCAGCAGTTTATTTAGTTACCGTCGCGGGACAGGCGGTTACGAGCAGTACTTC. As protein: CASSLFSYRRGTGGYEQYF.

Turning to this clone: The same CDR3 can be traced to other DNA sequences in this sample. This chain joins TRBV18 and TRBJ2-7; TRBD2 matches at 10 bases. Germline V CDR1 and CDR2: KGHSH, LQKENI. This CDR3 region has 14 residues. After removal of 3 bases from V and 2 bases from J, the junction contained 1 base not matched to a gene. The CDR3 region is CASSPGTSAYEQYF. The CDR3 DNA sequence: TGTGCCAGCTCACCCGGGACTAGCGCCTACGAGCAGTACTTC. Based on the CDR3 plus reference TRBV18 and TRBJ2-7, the full variable domain is NAGVMQNPRHLVRRRGQEARLRCSPMKGHSHVYWYRQLPEEGLKFMVYLQKENIIDESGMPKERFSAEFPKEGPSILRIQQVVRGDSAAYFCASSPGTSAYEQYFGPGTRLTVT.

The chain has TRBV7-9 and TRBJ2-7; D is tentatively TRBD1 or TRBD2 (5 bases each). This CDR3 spans 17 amino acids. Trimming removed 0 bases from V and 2 bases from J, with 17 bases in between. Germline CDR1 SEHNR, CDR2 FQNEAQ (reference sequence). CDR3 amino acids: CASSLAGTVGKPYEQYF. The CDR3 DNA sequence: TGTGCCAGCAGCTTAGCCGGGACGGTCGGAAAACCCTACGAGCAGTACTTC.